The subject of this entry is one TCR beta chain. The data originate from a study of blood T cell repertoires in COVID-19. Study information: Spain, Italy and the United States supplied samples that represented acute and convalescent COVID-19. Sources were T cells, B-cell-depleted T cells, or PBMCs; the material itself was cDNA or gDNA.

TCRdb's table, derived via immunoSEQ multiplex PCR, lists solely in-frame clones and lacks some. This table holds roughly 180,000 clones, 80% to 85% found once. Seattle enrolled patients during active infection and tracked them longitudinally. Specimen: peripheral blood. The source is a woman of 80 years or more with COVID-19, enrolled during active disease.

The CDR3 sequence: CASSLVGLAEETQYF. The CDR3 coding sequence is TGTGCCAGCAGCTTAGTAGGGCTAGCGGAAGAGACCCAGTACTTC. The J gene is TRBJ2-5, the V gene TRBV7-9, with 7 positions matching TRBD2. With 1 base clipped from V and 3 bases from J, the junction kept 5 bases outside the gene matches. The CDR3 is 15 residues long. Germline assignment: CDR1 SEHNR and CDR2 FQNEAQ (reference sequence).